Below are 4 T cell receptor beta chains sequenced from a single sample in a study of T-cell reconstitution after alpha-beta-depleted transplantation in children. Preparation of the TCRbeta library used unique molecular identifiers. TCRdb reprocessed the PCR reads via MiXCR and lists one record per CDR3 protein. The top ten clones hold around 4% of a sample with about 400,000 distinct CDR3 sequences, about a fifth of them seen once. The material sequenced was PBMCs from the stem cell graft donor, taken from the stem cell graft. These receptors were collected from a human donor who donated a stem cell graft to a child with acute myeloid leukemia.

The V call is TRBV20-1, the J call TRBJ2-5; D may correspond to TRBD1 or TRBD2 (6 bases each). V dropped 0 bases and J dropped 6 bases, with 23 bases sitting between them. The length of the CDR3 is 17 residues. Germline V CDR1 and CDR2: DFQATT, SNEGSKA (reference sequence). Here the CDR3 reads CSAREGGSAGPRKTQYF. CDR3 in DNA: TGCAGTGCTAGAGAGGGGGGCTCTGCGGGACCCCGCAAGACCCAGTACTTC.

This clonotype was observed a handful of times. The rearrangement uses TRBV7-6 and TRBJ2-3; TRBD2 matches at 8 bases. V shed 5 bases and J 4 bases; nucleotides not matched to a gene: 8. There are 15 residues in the CDR3. Germline CDR1 and CDR2: SGHVS and FNYEAQ. CDR3 in DNA: TGTGCCAGCAGCATCACCGGACTAGCCCCAGATACGCAGTATTTT. Translation gives CASSITGLAPDTQYF.

The rearrangement joins TRBV29-1 to TRBJ2-3; 11 positions match TRBD2. After removal of 3 bases from V and 4 bases from J, the junction contained 6 bases not matched to a gene. Looked up from germline, CDR1 is SQVTM and CDR2 is ANQGSEA. This CDR3 region has 15 residues. CDR3 coding DNA: TGCAGCGTTGAGCTAGCGGGAGGTATGGCAGATACGCAGTATTTT. Amino acids: CSVELAGGMADTQYF.

V usage is TRBV20-1 and J usage is TRBJ1-4; 7 nucleotides agree with TRBD1. This CDR3 comprises 13 residues. With 6 bases clipped from V and 4 bases from J, the junction kept 5 bases outside the gene matches. Germline CDR1 DFQATT, CDR2 SNEGSKA (reference sequence). CDR3 coding DNA: TGCAGTGCAAAGGGACAGTTTAATGAAAAACTGTTTTTT. Amino acid sequence: CSAKGQFNEKLFF.